The present TCR beta chain was sequenced within a study of CD8 T cells in ankylosing spondylitis. Generation of TCR beta libraries employed quantitative 5'-RACE incorporating molecular barcodes. TCRdb re-analysed the 5' RACE reads in MiXCR, keeping a single row per CDR3 protein. The repertoire holds fewer than 250,000 distinct CDR3 sequences, with roughly a third as singletons. Study findings and constraints: Disease-associated clones were CD8+ and fairly uncommon in peripheral blood. The study identified a TCR beta motif of roughly eight highly homologous variants that appeared characteristic of ankylosing spondylitis blood. According to the report, clones linked to the disease were significantly enriched in matched synovial fluid samples taken from ankylosing spondylitis patients.

On this clonotype itself: Its antigen is currently unknown.

This clonotype was obtained from a male donor with ankylosing spondylitis or in good health (not recorded which). Source material: blood, either unsorted or a sorted T cell fraction (not recorded which).

The CDR3 loop is CASSLREPGARGSPLHF. CDR3 in DNA: TGTGCCAGCAGCTTACGTGAACCAGGGGCGCGAGGCTCACCCCTCCACTTT. The chain uses TRBV7-9 and TRBJ1-6; TRBD1 might be the D (6 bases). The CDR3 extends over 17 amino acids. Germline CDR1 is SEHNR and CDR2 is FQNEAQ (reference sequence). V lost 2 bases and J lost 10, with 21 bases in between. The full variable domain, with the rest looked up from reference TRBV7-9 and TRBJ1-6, is DTGVSQNPRHKITKRGQNVTFRCDPISEHNRLYWYRQTLGQGPEFLTYFQNEAQLEKSRLLSDRFSAERPKGSFSTLEIQRTEQGDSAMYLCASSLREPGARGSPLHFGNGTRLTVT.